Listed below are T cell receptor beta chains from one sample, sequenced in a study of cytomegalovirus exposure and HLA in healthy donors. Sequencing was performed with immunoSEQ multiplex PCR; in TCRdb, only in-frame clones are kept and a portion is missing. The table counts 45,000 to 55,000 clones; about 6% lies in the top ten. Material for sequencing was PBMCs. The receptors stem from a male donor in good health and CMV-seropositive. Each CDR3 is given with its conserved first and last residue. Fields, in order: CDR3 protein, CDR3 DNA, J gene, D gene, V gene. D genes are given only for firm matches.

CDR3aa: CASSRVLAGGYNEQFF; CDR3nt: TGCGCCAGCAGCCGCGTGTTAGCGGGGGGGTACAATGAGCAGTTCTTC; j_gene: TRBJ2-1; d_gene: TRBD2; v_gene: TRBV4-1
CDR3aa: CASGSGQPYLTLRSLEEKLFF; CDR3nt: TGCGCCAGCGGATCGGGACAGCCCTATTTAACGCTGAGATCGTTAGAAGAAAAACTGTTTTTT; j_gene: TRBJ1-4; d_gene: TRBD1; v_gene: TRBV23-1
CDR3aa: CASSDRVLETQYF; CDR3nt: TGCGCCAGCAGTGATCGGGTTTTAGAGACCCAGTACTTC; j_gene: TRBJ2-5; d_gene: NA; v_gene: TRBV10-2
CDR3aa: CASSSTSARTGELFF; CDR3nt: TGCGCCAGCAGCTCTACCAGCGCGCGCACCGGGGAGCTGTTTTTT; j_gene: TRBJ2-2; d_gene: NA; v_gene: TRBV5-1
CDR3aa: CSAETGGTDTQYF; CDR3nt: TGCAGCGCTGAGACAGGGGGGACAGATACGCAGTATTTT; j_gene: TRBJ2-3; d_gene: TRBD1; v_gene: TRBV29-1
CDR3aa: CSAEPGNVEAFF; CDR3nt: TGCAGCGCCGAACCAGGGAACGTTGAAGCTTTCTTT; j_gene: TRBJ1-1; d_gene: NA; v_gene: TRBV29-1
CDR3aa: CASSLGGQGIYGYTF; CDR3nt: TGCGCCAGCAGCTTGGGGGGACAGGGTATCTATGGCTACACCTTC; j_gene: TRBJ1-2; d_gene: TRBD1; v_gene: TRBV5-1
CDR3aa: CASSQDTYEQYF; CDR3nt: TGTGCCAGCAGCCAAGACACCTACGAGCAGTACTTC; j_gene: TRBJ2-7; d_gene: NA; v_gene: TRBV4-2
CDR3aa: CASSETSGGDQETQYF; CDR3nt: TGTGCCAGCAGCGAGACTAGCGGGGGGGACCAAGAGACCCAGTACTTC; j_gene: TRBJ2-5; d_gene: TRBD2; v_gene: TRBV9
CDR3aa: CASSQELGPPLGTEAFF; CDR3nt: TGCGCCAGCAGCCAAGAATTGGGGCCCCCCCTCGGCACTGAAGCTTTCTTT; j_gene: TRBJ1-1; d_gene: NA; v_gene: TRBV4-3
CDR3aa: CASSPDREGTEAFF; CDR3nt: TGTGCCAGCAGCCCGGACAGGGAGGGGACTGAAGCTTTCTTT; j_gene: TRBJ1-1; d_gene: TRBD1; v_gene: TRBV28
CDR3aa: CASSPGEAANTGELFF; CDR3nt: TGTGCCAGCTCACCGGGGGAGGCAGCGAACACCGGGGAGCTGTTTTTT; j_gene: TRBJ2-2; d_gene: NA; v_gene: TRBV18
CDR3aa: CASSLAGRQLNTEAFF; CDR3nt: TGTGCCAGCAGCTTAGCGGGGAGGCAGCTGAACACTGAAGCTTTCTTT; j_gene: TRBJ1-1; d_gene: NA; v_gene: TRBV7-9
CDR3aa: CASSYFSSRANEQFF; CDR3nt: TGTGCCAGCAGTTACTTCTCTTCCAGGGCAAATGAGCAGTTCTTC; j_gene: TRBJ2-1; d_gene: NA; v_gene: TRBV6-5
CDR3aa: CSSSGNYGYTF; CDR3nt: TGCAGTTCCTCAGGGAACTATGGCTACACCTTC; j_gene: TRBJ1-2; d_gene: NA; v_gene: TRBV20-1
CDR3aa: CASSLRAGQAPYEQYF; CDR3nt: TGTGCCAGCAGTTTAAGGGCGGGACAGGCTCCCTACGAGCAGTACTTC; j_gene: TRBJ2-7; d_gene: TRBD1; v_gene: TRBV27
CDR3aa: CATDSRNRGETEAFF; CDR3nt: TGTGCCACCGACTCCCGCAATCGGGGGGAGACTGAAGCTTTCTTT; j_gene: TRBJ1-1; d_gene: NA; v_gene: TRBV6-7
CDR3aa: CASSLVTDEQYF; CDR3nt: TGCGCCAGCAGCTTGGTAACGGACGAGCAGTACTTC; j_gene: TRBJ2-7; d_gene: NA; v_gene: TRBV5-1
CDR3aa: CASSLTSLAGYGNIQYF; CDR3nt: TGTGCCAGCAGCTTAACGTCCCTAGCGGGGTATGGAAACATTCAGTACTTC; j_gene: TRBJ2-4; d_gene: TRBD2; v_gene: TRBV7-3
CDR3aa: CASSDPGFLTGANVLTF; CDR3nt: TGTGCCAGCAGTGATCCAGGTTTTTTGACTGGGGCCAACGTCCTGACTTTC; j_gene: TRBJ2-6; d_gene: NA; v_gene: TRBV2
CDR3aa: CASHLDTNQPQHF; CDR3nt: TGTGCCAGCCACCTAGATACGAATCAGCCCCAGCATTTT; j_gene: TRBJ1-5; d_gene: NA; v_gene: TRBV2
CDR3aa: CASSPPGVGANVLTF; CDR3nt: TGTGCCAGCAGCCCGCCGGGGGTTGGGGCCAACGTCCTGACTTTC; j_gene: TRBJ2-6; d_gene: NA; v_gene: TRBV9
CDR3aa: CASSPTTGSSYEQYF; CDR3nt: TGCGCCAGCAGCCCCACGACAGGTAGCTCCTACGAGCAGTACTTC; j_gene: TRBJ2-7; d_gene: NA; v_gene: TRBV5-1
CDR3aa: CASSRGKGWNTEAFF; CDR3nt: TGTGCCAGTAGTAGGGGTAAGGGGTGGAACACTGAAGCTTTCTTT; j_gene: TRBJ1-1; d_gene: NA; v_gene: TRBV19
CDR3aa: CASSLIPEEETQYF; CDR3nt: TGTGCCAGCAGCTTAATTCCGGAGGAGGAGACCCAGTACTTC; j_gene: TRBJ2-5; d_gene: NA; v_gene: TRBV7-2
CDR3aa: CASSQVASLPSDEQFF; CDR3nt: TGCGCCAGCAGCCAAGTGGCTAGTCTCCCCTCCGATGAGCAGTTCTTC; j_gene: TRBJ2-1; d_gene: NA; v_gene: TRBV4-3
CDR3aa: CASSPGAGGTQYF; CDR3nt: TGTGCCAGCAGCCCCGGGGCGGGGGGGACCCAGTACTTC; j_gene: TRBJ2-5; d_gene: TRBD2; v_gene: TRBV7-2
CDR3aa: CASSPWGVAGVPYEQYF; CDR3nt: TGTGCCAGCAGCCCGTGGGGGGTAGCGGGGGTGCCCTACGAGCAGTACTTC; j_gene: TRBJ2-7; d_gene: TRBD2; v_gene: TRBV5-4
CDR3aa: CASSSPGTGYNSPLHF; CDR3nt: TGTGCCAGCAGTTCTCCCGGGACAGGGTATAATTCACCCCTCCACTTT; j_gene: TRBJ1-6; d_gene: TRBD1; v_gene: TRBV28
CDR3aa: CAWNLAGMGYGYTF; CDR3nt: TGTGCCTGGAATCTGGCAGGGATGGGGTATGGCTACACCTTC; j_gene: TRBJ1-2; d_gene: NA; v_gene: TRBV30
CDR3aa: CATFTAGTSAYNEQFF; CDR3nt: TGTGCCACCTTTACGGCCGGGACTAGCGCCTACAATGAGCAGTTCTTC; j_gene: TRBJ2-1; d_gene: TRBD2; v_gene: TRBV10-3
CDR3aa: CASSDPTALNTEAFF; CDR3nt: TGTGCCAGCAGTGATCCGACTGCACTGAACACTGAAGCTTTCTTT; j_gene: TRBJ1-1; d_gene: NA; v_gene: TRBV2
CDR3aa: CASSLARNEQFF; CDR3nt: TGTGCCAGCAGCTTAGCCAGAAATGAGCAGTTCTTC; j_gene: TRBJ2-1; d_gene: NA; v_gene: TRBV7-9
CDR3aa: CAISQGANGELFF; CDR3nt: TGTGCCATTTCACAGGGGGCGAACGGGGAGCTGTTTTTT; j_gene: TRBJ2-2; d_gene: TRBD1; v_gene: TRBV10-3
CDR3aa: CASSLVPGLNTEAFF; CDR3nt: TGTGCCAGCAGTTTAGTTCCAGGGCTGAACACTGAAGCTTTCTTT; j_gene: TRBJ1-1; d_gene: NA; v_gene: TRBV27
CDR3aa: CASSLNDGSSYEQYF; CDR3nt: TGTGCCAGCAGCTTAAACGACGGGAGCTCCTACGAGCAGTACTTC; j_gene: TRBJ2-7; d_gene: NA; v_gene: TRBV7-7
CDR3aa: CASSATSGGDEEQFF; CDR3nt: TGTGCCAGCAGCGCGACTAGCGGGGGGGATGAGGAGCAGTTCTTC; j_gene: TRBJ2-1; d_gene: TRBD2; v_gene: TRBV7-9
CDR3aa: CASSYSEQLSSYEQYF; CDR3nt: TGTGCCAGCAGTTACTCGGAGCAGCTAAGCTCCTACGAGCAGTACTTC; j_gene: TRBJ2-7; d_gene: NA; v_gene: TRBV6-5
CDR3aa: CASSFGQDTEAFF; CDR3nt: TGTGCCAGCAGCTTTGGACAGGACACTGAAGCTTTCTTT; j_gene: TRBJ1-1; d_gene: TRBD1; v_gene: TRBV7-2
CDR3aa: CASSLGTSQETQYF; CDR3nt: TGTGCCAGCAGCTTGGGGACTAGCCAAGAGACCCAGTACTTC; j_gene: TRBJ2-5; d_gene: TRBD2; v_gene: TRBV5-8
CDR3aa: CASSSTGTGVYGYTF; CDR3nt: TGCGCCAGCAGCTCCACCGGGACAGGGGTCTATGGCTACACCTTC; j_gene: TRBJ1-2; d_gene: TRBD1; v_gene: TRBV5-1
CDR3aa: CATSRRLAYSNQPQHF; CDR3nt: TGTGCCACCAGTCGGAGGCTAGCTTATAGCAATCAGCCCCAGCATTTT; j_gene: TRBJ1-5; d_gene: NA; v_gene: TRBV15
CDR3aa: CASRTQGSSYNSPLHF; CDR3nt: TGCGCCAGCAGAACTCAGGGGTCATCCTATAATTCACCCCTCCACTTT; j_gene: TRBJ1-6; d_gene: NA; v_gene: TRBV10-2
CDR3aa: CAWNPFRGGASYEQYF; CDR3nt: TGTGCCTGGAACCCCTTTCGCGGGGGGGCCTCCTACGAGCAGTACTTC; j_gene: TRBJ2-7; d_gene: TRBD2; v_gene: TRBV30
CDR3aa: CAIPPRSYEQYF; CDR3nt: TGTGCCATCCCACCCCGGTCCTACGAGCAGTACTTC; j_gene: TRBJ2-7; d_gene: NA; v_gene: TRBV2
CDR3aa: CASGLVNPGTEIRVSNEQFF; CDR3nt: TGTGCTAGTGGTTTGGTAAATCCCGGGACAGAGATAAGGGTCTCCAATGAGCAGTTCTTC; j_gene: TRBJ2-1; d_gene: TRBD1; v_gene: TRBV12-5
CDR3aa: CASSPGLNQPQHF; CDR3nt: TGTGCCAGCAGCCCGGGACTAAATCAGCCCCAGCATTTT; j_gene: TRBJ1-5; d_gene: NA; v_gene: TRBV5-4
CDR3aa: CASSASYQGNGYTF; CDR3nt: TGTGCCAGCTCAGCCTCGTACCAGGGCAATGGCTACACCTTC; j_gene: TRBJ1-2; d_gene: NA; v_gene: TRBV18
CDR3aa: CASNPGTFAEAFF; CDR3nt: TGTGCCAGCAACCCCGGGACATTTGCTGAAGCTTTCTTT; j_gene: TRBJ1-1; d_gene: NA; v_gene: TRBV6-1